The present T cell receptor beta chain was sequenced within a study of CD8 T cells in Susac syndrome (dated by TCRdb to the late 2010s). At the level of the whole study: Repertoire sequencing was used to test whether CD8+ T cell activation and differentiation in Susac syndrome was antigen driven. The study compared CD8+ T cell repertoire clonality among approximately twelve healthy donors, roughly 14 Susac syndrome patients and fewer than 19 multiple sclerosis patients. The study at large found these results: The study acknowledged that relatively few individuals were included in the TCR sequencing and HLA analysis.

RNA was extracted using the RNeasy kit, and about 0.5 to 1 ug of the RNA was reverse transcribed with random hexamers. TCR beta CDR3 regions were amplified with the immunoSEQ multiplex PCR assay covering 54 Vbeta and 13 Jbeta segments. PCR amplification bias was corrected by using a synthetic template baseline for primer optimization and computational correction. In the original analysis: Reads were annotated to V, D and J genes per IMGT and analyzed with immunoSEQ Analyzer, keeping only productive sequences. To calculate clonality, Shannon entropy was normalized by log2 of the number of productive unique sequences and then subtracted from one. For each patient and control, public and private clones were evaluated within the 100 most prevalent clones. Clones were defined as Susac-specific when absent from the healthy and MS cohorts, from approximately 1,100 published viral clones and from other ImmuneACCESS disease sequences. The raw public data were reprocessed by TCRdb itself: fastp quality trimming at Q25, MiXCR clonotype calling, in-frame beta chains only. Rows are unified per CDR3 protein, each entry keeping the most common DNA and genes. V and J calls and clone size were set by TCRdb, not the authors. The sample has roughly 140,000 distinct CDR3 sequences on record, approximately 96% of them singletons. The ten largest clones add up to about 0.19% of the sample.

High-throughput TCR beta sequencing profiled peripheral blood CD8+ and CD4+ T cells from healthy donors, Susac syndrome patients and multiple sclerosis patients. Treatment-naive patients with stable or active relapsing-remitting disease fulfilling revised McDonald criteria were used as multiple sclerosis controls. Bulk CD8+ and CD4+ T cells were purified by magnetic negative isolation, while CD8+ TEMRA cells were enriched using FACS. Blood was collected in EDTA tubes and processed within 24 hours, with PBMCs isolated through density gradient centrifugation. PBMCs intended for TCR sequencing were cryopreserved in liquid nitrogen and thawed later in a water bath at 37 degrees C. The sorted or isolated CD4+, CD8+ and CD8+ TEMRA cells reached a purity of at least 90%. Germline trimming: 4 bases from V, 6 bases from J; junction bases outside gene matches: 5. The germline V gene gives CDR1 as SGHDT and CDR2 as YYEEEE. The CDR3, from cysteine to phenylalanine, totals 14 residues. CDR3 DNA only is kept here, 42 bases in frame from base 1.

As regards this clonotype: The clone's antigen remains unknown. No base-level quality is on record; no much larger clone is a single base apart.

The sequence joins TRBV5-6 to TRBJ2-7; 12 bases in the junction line up with TRBD2. The source material was CD8+ T cells from PBMCs. The origin of this receptor is a human donor with multiple sclerosis. For the CDR3, the sequence is CASSQGTSGFEQYF. The DNA reads as follows: TGTGCCAGCAGCCAGGGGACTAGCGGGTTCGAGCAGTACTTC.